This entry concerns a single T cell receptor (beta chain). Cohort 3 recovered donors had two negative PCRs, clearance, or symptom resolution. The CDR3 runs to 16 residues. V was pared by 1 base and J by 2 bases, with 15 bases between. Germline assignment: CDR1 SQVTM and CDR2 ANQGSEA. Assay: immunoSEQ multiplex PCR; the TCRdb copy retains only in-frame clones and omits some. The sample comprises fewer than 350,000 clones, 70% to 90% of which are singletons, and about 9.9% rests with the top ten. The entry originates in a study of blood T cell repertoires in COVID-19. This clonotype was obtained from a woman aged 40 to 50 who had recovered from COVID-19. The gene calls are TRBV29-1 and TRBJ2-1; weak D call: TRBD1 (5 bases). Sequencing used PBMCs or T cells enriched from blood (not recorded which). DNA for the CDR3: TGCAGCGTTGAAGTAGGGGAAATTCCCCCCTACAATGAGCAGTTCTTC. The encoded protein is CSVEVGEIPPYNEQFF.